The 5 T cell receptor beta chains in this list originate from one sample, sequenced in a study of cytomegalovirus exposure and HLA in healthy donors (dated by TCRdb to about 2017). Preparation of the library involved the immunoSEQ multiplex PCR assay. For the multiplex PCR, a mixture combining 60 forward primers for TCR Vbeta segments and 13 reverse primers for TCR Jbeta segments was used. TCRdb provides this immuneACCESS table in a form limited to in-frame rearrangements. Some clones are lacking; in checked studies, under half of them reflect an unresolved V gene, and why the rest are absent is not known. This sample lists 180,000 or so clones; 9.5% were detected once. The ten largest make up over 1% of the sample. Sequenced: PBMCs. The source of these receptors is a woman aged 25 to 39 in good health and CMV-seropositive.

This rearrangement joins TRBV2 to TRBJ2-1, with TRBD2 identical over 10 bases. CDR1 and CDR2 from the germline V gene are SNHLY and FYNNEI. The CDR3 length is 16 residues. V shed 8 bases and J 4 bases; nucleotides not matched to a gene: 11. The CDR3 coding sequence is TGTGCCAGCTTCGGAGCGGGAGGGAAACTTTACAATGAGCAGTTCTTC. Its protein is CASFGAGGKLYNEQFF.

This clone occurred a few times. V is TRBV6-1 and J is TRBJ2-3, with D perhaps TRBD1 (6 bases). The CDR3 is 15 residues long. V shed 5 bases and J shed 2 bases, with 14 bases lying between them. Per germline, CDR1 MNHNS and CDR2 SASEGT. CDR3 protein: CASSSLTGNTDTQYF. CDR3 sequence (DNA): TGTGCCAGCAGTTCCCTTACAGGGAACACAGATACGCAGTATTTT.

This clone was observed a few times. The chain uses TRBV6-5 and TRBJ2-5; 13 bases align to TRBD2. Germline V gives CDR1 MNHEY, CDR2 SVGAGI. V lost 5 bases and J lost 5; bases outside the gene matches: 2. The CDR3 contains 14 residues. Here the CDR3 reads CASSPTSGRETQYF. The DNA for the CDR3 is TGTGCCAGCAGTCCGACTAGCGGGAGGGAGACCCAGTACTTC.

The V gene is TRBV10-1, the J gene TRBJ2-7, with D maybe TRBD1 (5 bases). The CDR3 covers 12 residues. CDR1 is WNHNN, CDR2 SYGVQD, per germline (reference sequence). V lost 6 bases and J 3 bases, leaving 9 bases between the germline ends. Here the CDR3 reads CASSETVYEQYF. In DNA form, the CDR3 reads TGCGCCAGCAGCGAGACAGTCTACGAGCAGTACTTC.

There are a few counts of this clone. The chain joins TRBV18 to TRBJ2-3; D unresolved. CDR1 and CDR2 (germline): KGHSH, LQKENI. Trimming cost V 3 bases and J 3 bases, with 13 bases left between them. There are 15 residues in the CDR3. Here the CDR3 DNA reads TGTGCCAGCTCACCGTGGCAGGAAACAACAGATACGCAGTATTTT. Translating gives CASSPWQETTDTQYF.